What follows are 9 T cell receptor beta chains derived from one specimen sequenced in a study of CD8 T cells in ankylosing spondylitis. Study-wide results and caveats: What seemed typical of ankylosing spondylitis blood was a TCR beta motif built from several highly homologous variants.

Antigens of these TCRs are unknown. One entry per CDR3 protein results from TCRdb running MiXCR on the 5' RACE reads. The table lists around 450,000 distinct CDR3 sequences, about 25% of them singletons. Material: blood, either unsorted or a sorted T cell fraction (not recorded which). These receptors came from a male donor with ankylosing spondylitis.

V is TRBV24-1 and J is TRBJ1-2; D gene unclear. Germline V gene data show CDR1 as KGHDR and CDR2 as SFDVKD. The V and J ends lost 4 bases and 8 bases respectively, with 16 bases between them. This CDR3 spans 14 amino acids. The CDR3 region has the DNA TGTGCCACCAGTGACCCTAGCCGTGTCCAGGGCTACACCTTC. Its protein is CATSDPSRVQGYTF.

In this sample, this clonotype turned up a few times. V and J are TRBV5-1 and TRBJ2-1; 10 bases map to TRBD2. The ends lost 1 base at V and 8 bases at J; junction bases unmatched: 6. The CDR3 is made up of 15 amino acids. CDR1 is SGHRS, CDR2 YFSETQ, per germline. In nucleotides, the CDR3 is TGCGCCAGCAGCTTGAATAGCGGGAGGTTCGATGAGCAGTTCTTC. Protein sequence: CASSLNSGRFDEQFF.

CDR3 nucleotides: TGTGCCAGCAGCTTCGACTCGGGTACGCAGTATTTT. This encodes CASSFDSGTQYF. The rearrangement links TRBV7-9 to TRBJ2-3, with D unresolved. The CDR3 length is 12 residues. Trimming shortened V by 3 bases and J by 8 bases, and 9 bases separated the two germline ends. The germline V gene encodes CDR1 SEHNR and CDR2 FQNEAQ (reference sequence).

This clonotype was seen at least ten times. The rearrangement uses TRBV7-9 and TRBJ2-1; 10 nucleotides match TRBD2. The CDR3 sequence is 14 residues long. The J segment lost 8 bases and the V segment lost 4 bases, leaving 5 bases of the junction unmatched. Germline loops: CDR1 SEHNR, CDR2 FQNEAQ (reference sequence). CDR3 sequence reads: CASSSGLAHDEQFF. The CDR3, as DNA: TGTGCCAGCAGCTCGGGACTAGCGCACGATGAGCAGTTCTTC.

About this clonotype itself: A junction boundary mismatches the germline segment, possibly from a read error. The rearrangement links TRBV24-1 to TRBJ2-1; either TRBD1 or TRBD2 may fit D (5 bases each). The CDR3 is made up of 16 amino acids. Germline lookup yields CDR1 KGHDR and CDR2 SFDVKD. The CDR3 DNA reads TGTGCCACCAGTGATAGGCTGGGGACCTCCTCCAATGAGCAGTTCTTC. Translated, it gives CATSDRLGTSSNEQFF.

V gene TRBV25-1 combines with J gene TRBJ2-7, with 7 bases aligning to TRBD2. Losses at the gene ends were 3 bases for V and 0 bases for J; bases not matched to a gene: 11. Looked up from germline, CDR1 is MGHDK and CDR2 is SYGVNS. This CDR3 has 17 residues. In nucleotides, the CDR3 is TGTGCCAGCAGTGATCTTCATGGGAGGGCCAACTCCTACGAGCAGTACTTC. Its translation is CASSDLHGRANSYEQYF.

This chain joins TRBV20-1 and TRBJ2-3; TRBD1 is a possible D gene (6 bases). The CDR3 length is 14 residues. V gave up 1 base and J gave up 1 base, with 9 bases separating them. In germline, CDR1 is DFQATT, CDR2 SNEGSKA (reference sequence). The CDR3 nucleotides read TGCAGTGCTAGAGTCCCAGGGGGCACAGATACGCAGTATTTT. Amino acids: CSARVPGGTDTQYF.

This clonotype was detected only a few times. The chain is built from TRBV24-1 and TRBJ2-5; 8 nucleotides match TRBD1. In germline, CDR1 is KGHDR, CDR2 SFDVKD. The V and J ends lost 3 bases and 2 bases, in that order; junction bases with no gene match: 4. The CDR3 runs to 15 residues. CDR3 region: CATSDPRTGQETQYF. The CDR3 DNA reads TGTGCCACCAGTGATCCCAGGACAGGGCAAGAGACCCAGTACTTC.

A few counts support this clonotype. The rearrangement joins TRBV3-1 to TRBJ2-1; 7 nucleotides line up with TRBD2. This CDR3 comprises 18 residues. Trimming removed 1 base from V and 4 bases from J; junction bases left unmatched: 13. The V gene's germline CDR1 is LGHDT and CDR2 YNNKEL (reference sequence). The CDR3: CASSQGDPREGRYNEQFF. CDR3 bases: TGTGCCAGCAGCCAAGGGGACCCGAGGGAGGGCCGATACAATGAGCAGTTCTTC.